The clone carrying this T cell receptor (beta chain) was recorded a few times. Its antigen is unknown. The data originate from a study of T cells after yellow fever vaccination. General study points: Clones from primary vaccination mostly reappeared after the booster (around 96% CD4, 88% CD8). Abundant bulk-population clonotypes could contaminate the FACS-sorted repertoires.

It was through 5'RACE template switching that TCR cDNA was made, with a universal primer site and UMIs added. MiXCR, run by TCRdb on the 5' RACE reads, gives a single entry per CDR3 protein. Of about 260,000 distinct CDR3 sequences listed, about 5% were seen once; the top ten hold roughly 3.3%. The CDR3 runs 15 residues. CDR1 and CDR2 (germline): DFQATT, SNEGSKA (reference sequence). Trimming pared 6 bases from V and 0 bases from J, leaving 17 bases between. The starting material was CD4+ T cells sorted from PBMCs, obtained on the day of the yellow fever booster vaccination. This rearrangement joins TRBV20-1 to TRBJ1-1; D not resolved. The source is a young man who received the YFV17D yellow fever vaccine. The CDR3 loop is CSAYGRSVVNTEAFF. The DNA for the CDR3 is TGCAGTGCCTACGGACGAAGCGTCGTGAACACTGAAGCTTTCTTT.